The 27 T cell receptor beta chains below come from one sample, sequenced in a study of blood T cell repertoires in COVID-19. Repertoires were generated with immunoSEQ multiplex PCR, while TCRdb's copy carries only in-frame clones and drops some. The data contain about 62,000 clones, roughly 80% of them singletons. Sequenced material: peripheral blood. The receptor set was obtained from a man aged 55-75 years with acute or convalescent COVID-19.

This clone appeared a few times. This specimen includes other DNA sequences encoding the same CDR3. V gene TRBV15 combines with J gene TRBJ2-3; 9 nucleotides match TRBD2. V shed 1 base and J 4 bases; nucleotides not matched to a gene: 3. CDR1 and CDR2 from the germline V gene are LNHNV and YYDKDF (reference sequence). CDR3 size: 15 residues. The CDR3 DNA reads TGTGCCACCAGCAGAGTGGCGGGAGGGCCAGATACGCAGTATTTT. Translating gives CATSRVAGGPDTQYF.

The chain uses TRBV20-1 and TRBJ2-3; TRBD2 matches 10 bases. The germline gives CDR1 DFQATT, CDR2 SNEGSKA (reference sequence). CDR3 size: 17 residues. Losses at the gene ends were 3 bases for V and 6 bases for J; bases not matched to a gene: 15. The CDR3 is CSASSWSSGSLVDTQYF. The CDR3 DNA sequence: TGCAGTGCTAGTAGTTGGTCTAGCGGGAGTTTGGTGGATACGCAGTATTTT.

The chain combines TRBV24-1 with TRBJ2-7; the D gene is possibly TRBD2 (5 bases). Germline loops: CDR1 KGHDR, CDR2 SFDVKD. CDR3 length: 13 residues. Trimming shortened V by 1 base and J by 7 bases, and 10 bases separated the two germline ends. The CDR3: CATSDFNGVEQYF. In nucleotides, the CDR3 is TGTGCCACCAGTGATTTCAACGGGGTTGAGCAGTACTTC.

The rearrangement uses TRBV15 and TRBJ2-5; 7 positions match TRBD2. Germline V gene sequence: CDR1 LNHNV, CDR2 YYDKDF (reference sequence). V lost 5 bases to trimming and J lost 2 bases; unmatched junction nucleotides: 5. This CDR3 is built from 14 residues. CDR3 residues: CATSAAGDQETQYF. The CDR3 DNA reads as TGTGCCACCAGCGCTGCGGGAGATCAAGAGACCCAGTACTTC.

This clone is a singleton in its sample. V usage is TRBV12-3 or TRBV12-4 and J usage is TRBJ2-2; the D is unclear. V was trimmed by 6 bases and J by 3 bases, leaving 5 bases between them. The CDR3 spans 12 residues. The CDR3 loop reads CASRIYTGELFF. CDR3 nucleotide sequence: TGTGCCAGCAGAATCTACACCGGGGAGCTGTTTTTT.

The chain links TRBV5-5 to TRBJ2-5; D may be TRBD1 (5 bases). V was shortened by 2 bases and J by 4 bases, with 12 bases between the two germline ends. The CDR3 contains 14 residues. Germline V gene sequence: CDR1 SGHKS, CDR2 YYEKEE (reference sequence). This CDR3 is CASSFPLGRETQYF. CDR3 bases: TGTGCCAGCAGCTTCCCTTTGGGGCGAGAGACCCAGTACTTC.

The rearrangement uses TRBV28 and TRBJ2-1; 10 bases are shared with TRBD2. This CDR3 spans 16 amino acids. Germline-derived CDR1 and CDR2 are MDHEN and SYDVKM. The DNA for the CDR3 is TGTGGTACAAGGAGGGAGCGGGAGGGGGCCTACAATGAGCAGTTCTTC. Its protein product is CGTRREREGAYNEQFF.

The chain has TRBV18 and TRBJ1-2; perhaps TRBD1 as D (6 bases). The V end was cut by 3 bases, the J end by 0 bases, with 8 bases between. Per the germline V gene, CDR1 is KGHSH and CDR2 is LQKENI. The length of the CDR3 is 14 residues. The CDR3 nucleotides read TGTGCCAGCTCACCCCAGGGGCCTAACTATGGCTACACCTTC. Translated: CASSPQGPNYGYTF.

V is TRBV4-1 and J is TRBJ2-5; D may be TRBD1 (6 bases). The ends were cut back, 4 bases at V and 2 bases at J, with 11 bases in the middle. The CDR3 extends over 14 amino acids. Germline V gives CDR1 MGHRA, CDR2 YSYEKL. CDR3: CASSLKGGQETQYF. In DNA, the CDR3 is TGCGCCAGCAGCCTAAAAGGGGGACAAGAGACCCAGTACTTC.

V is TRBV7-9 and J is TRBJ2-5, with D possibly matching TRBD2 (6 bases). The CDR3 covers 16 residues. Trimming removed 5 bases from V and 0 bases from J, with 16 bases in between. Per the germline V gene, CDR1 is SEHNR and CDR2 is FQNEAQ (reference sequence). CDR3 sequence reads: CASSPGSGVYQETQYF. The CDR3 region has the DNA TGTGCCAGCAGCCCCGGTAGCGGAGTGTACCAAGAGACCCAGTACTTC. Supplemented by reference TRBV7-9 and TRBJ2-5, the full variable domain reads DTGVSQNPRHKITKRGQNVTFRCDPISEHNRLYWYRQTLGQGPEFLTYFQNEAQLEKSRLLSDRFSAERPKGSFSTLEIQRTEQGDSAMYLCASSPGSGVYQETQYFGPGTRLLVL.

The chain couples TRBV6-2 or TRBV6-3 to TRBJ2-3; the match to TRBD2 covers 14 bases. Germline CDR1 and CDR2: MNHEY and SVGEGT. This CDR3 region has 21 residues. V dropped 2 bases and J dropped 1; count of bases not matched to a gene: 14. CDR3 in DNA: TGTGCCAGCAGTTACCCTCCGGGACTAGCGGGAGATATATGGGGCACAGATACGCAGTATTTT. Translated, it gives CASSYPPGLAGDIWGTDTQYF.

This chain links TRBV5-1 with TRBJ2-7; TRBD2 matches at 10 bases. The CDR3 is made up of 15 amino acids. Germline CDR1 and CDR2: SGHRS and YFSETQ. Trimming removed 0 bases from V and 3 bases from J; junction bases left unmatched: 3. The CDR3 nucleotides are TGCGCCAGCAGCTTGGCCACTAGCGGGGTCTACGAGCAGTACTTC. Its translation is CASSLATSGVYEQYF.

V usage is TRBV7-3 and J usage is TRBJ2-1, with TRBD2 matching 13 bases. After removal of 5 bases from V and 10 bases from J, the junction contained 8 bases not matched to a gene. Germline-derived CDR1 and CDR2 are SGHTA and FQGTGA. The CDR3 covers 15 residues. The CDR3 DNA sequence: TGTGCCAGCAGCCCCGGACTAGCGGGAGCATGGGAGCAGTTCTTC. This translates into CASSPGLAGAWEQFF.

This clone was recorded only once. The V gene is TRBV18, the J gene TRBJ2-1; D is uncertain. Trimming took off 3 bases at V and 8 bases at J, with 11 bases between the two ends. CDR3 length: 13 amino acids. The germline CDR1 and CDR2 sequences are KGHSH and LQKENI. The CDR3 here is CASSPADWYEQFF. The CDR3 region has the DNA TGTGCCAGCTCACCGGCCGACTGGTATGAGCAGTTCTTC.

The CDR3 region is CASSWGTGNTIYF. The CDR3 DNA is TGCGCCAGCAGCTGGGGGACAGGGAACACCATATATTTT. The V call is TRBV4-1, the J call TRBJ1-3; TRBD1 matches at 9 bases. V gave up 5 bases and J gave up 7 bases; unmatched junction bases: 3. The CDR3 totals 13 residues. Germline loops: CDR1 MGHRA, CDR2 YSYEKL.

This chain uses TRBV19 with TRBJ1-3; weak D call: TRBD1 (5 bases). This CDR3 region has 13 residues. The germline V and J ends were trimmed by 3 bases and 6 bases, with 9 bases remaining between them. The germline V gene encodes CDR1 LNHDA and CDR2 SQIVND (reference sequence). The DNA for the CDR3 is TGTGCCAGTAGTATCTCGGGGGAAAACACCATATATTTT. Translated: CASSISGENTIYF.

The chain has TRBV6-2 or TRBV6-3 and TRBJ2-2, with D perhaps TRBD2 (6 bases). This CDR3 spans 15 amino acids. Trimming removed 2 bases at V and 6 bases at J, with 13 bases between. Germline-derived CDR1 and CDR2 are MNHEY and SVGEGT. In nucleotides, the CDR3 is TGTGCCAGCAGTTACGGCCGTAGGAGGGCCGGGGAGCTGTTTTTT. Its protein is CASSYGRRRAGELFF.

Regarding this clone: An end of the junction differs from the germline gene, which may be a read error. The chain recombines TRBV7-9 with TRBJ2-4, with D perhaps matching TRBD2 (6 bases). The CDR3 loop spans 17 amino acids. Germline loops: CDR1 SEHNR, CDR2 FQNEAQ (reference sequence). CDR3 DNA: TGTGCCAGCAGCCTAGCTCGGGCTGGCGGGGTCAAAAACATTCAGTACTTC. Protein product: CASSLARAGGVKNIQYF.

The chain carries TRBV3-1 (or the pseudogene TRBV3-2) and TRBJ2-3, with 7 bases identical to TRBD2. This CDR3 contains 14 residues. CDR1 is LGHDT, CDR2 YNNKEL, per germline (reference sequence). The junction had 9 bases not matched to a gene; V was cut back by 4 bases and J by 8 bases. The CDR3 loop is CASSPSGGLGTQYF. The CDR3 region has the DNA TGTGCCAGCAGCCCTAGCGGAGGCCTCGGTACGCAGTATTTT.

The chain employs TRBV20-1 and TRBJ1-2; a weak D match, TRBD1 (6 bases). The CDR3 runs to 12 residues. Trimming took off 3 bases at V and 6 bases at J, with 11 bases between the two ends. The V gene's germline CDR1 is DFQATT and CDR2 SNEGSKA (reference sequence). In DNA, the CDR3 is TGCAGTGCTAGTCCAGGGGCAGATGGCTACACCTTC. It is translated as CSASPGADGYTF.

The chain has TRBV6-5 and TRBJ1-4; D remains unclear. Germline V gives CDR1 MNHEY, CDR2 SVGAGI. V was pared by 2 bases and J by 5 bases, with 12 bases between. This CDR3 spans 15 amino acids. CDR3 residues: CASSYNRRINEKLFF. CDR3 DNA: TGTGCCAGCAGTTACAACCGGAGGATAAATGAAAAACTGTTTTTT.

This chain joins TRBV3-1 (or the pseudogene TRBV3-2) and TRBJ1-1, with 7 bases that match TRBD1. The length of the CDR3 is 13 residues. The J segment lost 1 base and the V segment lost 5 bases, leaving 1 base of the junction unmatched. Germline V lookup: CDR1 LGHDT, CDR2 YNNKEL (reference sequence). CDR3 sequence: CASSDRANTEAFF. The CDR3 DNA reads as TGTGCCAGCAGCGACAGGGCGAACACTGAAGCTTTCTTT.

This sequence joins TRBV18 and TRBJ1-6, with D possibly being TRBD1 (6 bases). Germline CDR1 is KGHSH and CDR2 is LQKENI. Trimming pared 3 bases from V and 5 bases from J, leaving 11 bases between. The CDR3 covers 15 residues. CDR3 DNA sequence: TGTGCCAGCTCACCTGACAGGACAAATAATTCACCCCTCCACTTT. It codes for CASSPDRTNNSPLHF.

In this sample, this clone turned up once. The J gene is TRBJ1-1, the V gene TRBV30; weak D call: TRBD1 (6 bases). CDR1 is GTSNPN and CDR2 is SVGIG in the germline V gene (reference sequence). V was pared by 1 base and J by 1 base, with 7 bases between. The CDR3 loop spans 13 amino acids. CDR3 sequence reads: CAWSEQGNTEAFF. CDR3 nucleotide sequence: TGTGCCTGGAGTGAACAGGGGAACACTGAAGCTTTCTTT. Filled out from reference TRBV30 and TRBJ1-1, the complete variable domain reads SQTIHQWPATLVQPVGSPLSLECTVEGTSNPNLYWYRQAAGRGLQLLFYSVGIGQISSEVPQNLSASRPQDRQFILSSKKLLLSDSGFYLCAWSEQGNTEAFFGQGTRLTVV.

The chain joins TRBV9 to TRBJ2-3; 8 bases align to TRBD2. This CDR3 has 17 residues. Germline V gives CDR1 SGDLS, CDR2 YYNGEE. V shed 4 bases, J shed 0 bases, and the junction held 10 bases outside the gene matches. The CDR3 here is CASSPRGTSASTDTQYF. The CDR3 coding sequence is TGTGCCAGCAGCCCGAGGGGGACTAGTGCTAGCACAGATACGCAGTATTTT.

The chain recombines TRBV7-3 with TRBJ2-5; D is unclear. The CDR3 totals 13 residues. V lost 3 bases and J 2 bases, leaving 7 bases between the germline ends. CDR1 and CDR2 from the germline V gene are SGHTA and FQGTGA. For the CDR3, the DNA is TGTGCCAGCAGCTTTGGGCAGCAAGAGACCCAGTACTTC. This codes for CASSFGQQETQYF. Full variable domain (outside the CDR3, taken from reference TRBV7-3 and TRBJ2-5): GAGVSQTPSNKVTEKGKYVELRCDPISGHTALYWYRQSLGQGPEFLIYFQGTGAADDSGLPNDRFFAVRPEGSVSTLKIQRTERGDSAVYLCASSFGQQETQYFGPGTRLLVL.

This clone was detected only once. This chain's CDR3 is CATGEYKGYNEQFF. CDR3 DNA sequence: TGTGCCACTGGGGAGTACAAAGGCTACAATGAGCAGTTCTTC. The chain has TRBV15 and TRBJ2-1; D perhaps matches TRBD2 (5 bases). The CDR3 sequence is 14 residues long. Trimming removed 9 bases at V and 3 bases at J, with 15 bases between. CDR1 and CDR2 from the germline V gene are LNHNV and YYDKDF (reference sequence).